Sequencing of this T cell receptor (beta chain) was carried out in a study of cytomegalovirus exposure and HLA in healthy donors. Study results and caveats: An assumption of roughly uniform sequencing depth across donors underlay the presence/absence analyses. Many donors shared some public TCRs, even though most TCR sequences were rare. The classifier reportedly diagnosed cytomegalovirus status with high specificity and sensitivity.

A remark on this clone: The antigen is not known.

The donors comprised healthy bone marrow donors. 60 Vbeta and 13 Jbeta primers were used in PCR. Sequencing was performed with immunoSEQ multiplex PCR; in TCRdb, only in-frame clones are kept and a portion is missing. The data include tens of thousands of clones; the top ten clones carry 2.1%. Germline-derived CDR1 and CDR2 are SGHRS and YFSETQ. J gave up 6 bases and V 4 bases, and 8 bases lay outside the gene matches. CDR3 length: 14 amino acids. The clonotype originates from a woman between 40 and 50 years old in good health and CMV-seronegative. Specimen: PBMCs. The chain combines TRBV5-1 with TRBJ1-1; 8 nucleotides line up with TRBD1. The chain's CDR3 is CASSGGQDSSEAFF. The CDR3 coding sequence is TGCGCCAGCAGCGGGGGACAGGATAGCTCTGAAGCTTTCTTT.